This TCR beta chain was retrieved from a study of T cell changes during pregnancy in multiple sclerosis. Produced via immunoSEQ multiplex PCR; TCRdb's table is partial and in-frame only. In the table there are approximately 52,000 clones, roughly 88% of which are singletons. CDR3 length equals 16 residues. Germline values: CDR1 MNHEY, CDR2 SMNVEV (reference sequence). The V segment lost 7 bases and the J segment 5 bases; nucleotides outside the gene matches: 9. The sequencing used CD4+ T cells from peripheral blood mononuclear cells, collected in the second trimester of pregnancy. V is TRBV27 and J is TRBJ2-3; 13 bases are a match to TRBD2. This receptor was taken from a female donor with multiple sclerosis, enrolled in a pregnancy study. CDR3 coding DNA: TGTGCCAGCAAAAGGACTAGCGGGAGTCCTGTAGATACGCAGTATTTT. Encoded protein: CASKRTSGSPVDTQYF.